The 30 T cell receptor beta chains below come from one sample, sequenced in a study of response to subunit inactivated influenza vaccine. TCRdb ran MiXCR on the RT-PCR reads and lists one entry per CDR3 protein. The sample contains 200,000 to 300,000 distinct CDR3 sequences, 12% of which appear only once. The sequenced sample was non-naive T cells sorted from PBMCs, obtained less than 15 days before vaccination. These receptors originate from a man in his fifties or sixties who received an inactivated influenza vaccine.

This clonotype was found many times. The chain couples TRBV4-1 to TRBJ2-1, with 7 bases fitting TRBD2. In germline, CDR1 is MGHRA, CDR2 YSYEKL. The CDR3 is 17 residues long. Trimming removed 1 base from V and 0 bases from J; junction bases left unmatched: 6. In DNA, the CDR3 is TGCGCCAGCAGCCAAGCTTTTGGCGGGAGCTCCTACAATGAGCAGTTCTTC. It specifies CASSQAFGGSSYNEQFF.

This clonotype appeared many times. This chain links TRBV12-3 or TRBV12-4 with TRBJ2-1; 8 nucleotides match TRBD1. The junction had 9 bases not matched to a gene; V was cut back by 5 bases and J by 15 bases. This CDR3 has 12 amino acids. CDR3 protein: CASSPGTGGRFF. The CDR3, as DNA: TGTGCCAGCAGTCCCGGGACAGGAGGACGGTTCTTC.

The chain uses TRBV6-2 or TRBV6-3 and TRBJ2-5, with D perhaps TRBD1 (6 bases). V was pared by 2 bases and J by 5 bases, with 15 bases between. CDR1 is MNHEY and CDR2 is SVGEGT in the germline V gene. The CDR3 covers 15 residues. The CDR3 sequence: CASSYGGTPRETQYF. In nucleotides, the CDR3 is TGTGCCAGCAGTTACGGTGGGACACCGAGGGAGACCCAGTACTTC.

The CDR3 DNA sequence: TGTGCCAGCAGCTTCCAGGGTTGGAACACTGAAGCTTTCTTT. Residues: CASSFQGWNTEAFF. The chain uses TRBV7-6 and TRBJ1-1; the D gene is possibly TRBD1 (5 bases). The germline V gene encodes CDR1 SGHVS and CDR2 FNYEAQ. V lost 3 bases, J lost 1 base, and 9 bases lay in between. The CDR3 loop spans 14 amino acids.

Of note for this clonotype: A read error may produce the germline difference seen at one junction end. This chain connects TRBV7-2 to TRBJ1-4; 8 bases match TRBD1. The CDR3 loop spans 15 amino acids. The germline V gene encodes CDR1 SGHTA and CDR2 FQGNSA. The DNA of the CDR3 is TGTGCCAGCAGCGCCCGACAGGGGTCGGGCGAAATACTGTTTTTT. Residues: CASSARQGSGEILFF. The full variable domain, completed using reference TRBV7-2 and TRBJ1-4, is GAGVSQSPSNKVTEKGKDVELRCDPISGHTALYWYRQSLGQGLEFLIYFQGNSAPDKSGLPSDRFSAERTGGSVSTLTIQRTQQEDSAVYLCASSARQGSGEILFFGSGTQLSVL.

The V gene is TRBV20-1, the J gene TRBJ1-4; tentative D call: TRBD1 (6 bases). V dropped 6 bases and J dropped 10 bases, with 21 bases sitting between them. CDR1 and CDR2 from the germline V gene are DFQATT and SNEGSKA (reference sequence). CDR3 length equals 14 residues. CDR3: CSATPPGAVGKLFF. CDR3 DNA sequence: TGCAGTGCGACACCCCCGGGGGCCGTTGGAAAACTGTTTTTT.

This clonotype was seen repeatedly, ten times or more. The rearrangement joins TRBV21-1 to TRBJ2-7; no check of the table's D call, TRBD1, against the DNA was made. TRBV21-1 is marked as a pseudogene. The CDR3 sequence is 15 residues long. In DNA, the CDR3 is TGTGCCAGCAGCAGTCTTTCGCCGGGACAGAGCGAGCAGTACTTC. Translating it yields CASSSLSPGQSEQYF.

This clonotype was seen a handful of times. The germline gene is not matched at one end of the junction; a read error may be the cause. The chain links TRBV7-7 to TRBJ2-5; tentatively, D is TRBD1 (6 bases). In germline, CDR1 is SSHAT, CDR2 FNYEAQ (reference sequence). The CDR3 is 15 amino acids. The CDR3 protein is CASSPTGQGSETQYF. The DNA of the CDR3 is TGTGCTAGCAGCCCAACGGGTCAGGGGTCAGAGACCCAGTACTTC.

This clonotype was detected only a few times. The chain joins TRBV20-1 to TRBJ2-1; no firm D call. This CDR3 has 15 amino acids. Germline V CDR1 and CDR2: DFQATT, SNEGSKA (reference sequence). Trimming shortened V by 1 base and J by 4 bases, and 14 bases separated the two germline ends. The CDR3 here is CSARGPAAIYNEQFF. The CDR3 region has the DNA TGCAGTGCTAGAGGACCGGCGGCGATATACAATGAGCAGTTCTTC.

This clonotype was detected a few times. V gene TRBV20-1 combines with J gene TRBJ2-7; D remains ambiguous. The germline gives CDR1 DFQATT, CDR2 SNEGSKA (reference sequence). The CDR3 extends over 11 amino acids. The V end lost 3 bases, the J end lost 7 bases, and 10 bases lay between the germline ends. This chain's CDR3 is CSASQSLEQYF. CDR3 in DNA: TGCAGTGCTAGCCAGTCCTTGGAGCAGTACTTC.

This clonotype has only a few counts. The chain employs TRBV6-1 and TRBJ2-3; D might be TRBD1 (5 bases). The CDR3 runs to 13 residues. CDR1 MNHNS and CDR2 SASEGT come from the germline V gene. V lost 4 bases to trimming and J lost 1 base, with 6 bases between them. The CDR3 reads CASSVTGTDTQYF. The CDR3 nucleotides read TGTGCCAGCAGTGTGACAGGCACAGATACGCAGTATTTT.

In this sample, this clonotype turned up once. This chain links TRBV25-1 with TRBJ1-1, with no clear D. V dropped 10 bases and J dropped 6 bases, with 15 bases sitting between them. Germline CDR1 and CDR2: MGHDK and SYGVNS. CDR3 size: 12 residues. CDR3 bases: TGTGCCATGAGCCCGGGGATCCCTGAAGCTTTCTTT. Translation: CAMSPGIPEAFF. The whole variable domain, remainder taken from reference TRBV25-1 and TRBJ1-1, is EADIYQTPRYLVIGTGKKITLECSQTMGHDKMYWYQQDPGMELHLIHYSYGVNSTEKGDLSSESTVSRIRTEHFPLTLESARPSHTSQYLCAMSPGIPEAFFGQGTRLTVV.

The chain is built from TRBV7-2 and TRBJ1-4; D not certain. Per the germline V gene, CDR1 is SGHTA and CDR2 is FQGNSA. This CDR3 is 15 amino acids long. The germline V and J ends were trimmed by 0 bases and 8 bases, with 13 bases remaining between them. The DNA of the CDR3 is TGTGCCAGCAGCTTAGCTTGGGGTGTTAGCGAAAAACTGTTTTTT. It codes for CASSLAWGVSEKLFF.

This clonotype has ten or more counts. The chain carries TRBV3-1 and TRBJ1-2, with a possible D match to TRBD1 (6 bases). Trimming took 6 bases from V and 4 from J, leaving 21 bases between them. The CDR3 sequence is 16 residues long. Germline loops: CDR1 LGHDT, CDR2 YNNKEL (reference sequence). CDR3 nucleotide sequence: TGTGCCAGCAGTCCCACCGTATCTACAGGGAGCTATGGCTACACCTTC. Encoded protein: CASSPTVSTGSYGYTF.

This clonotype was seen only a few times. The chain uses TRBV7-2 and TRBJ2-3; TRBD1 is a possible D gene (5 bases). CDR3 size: 15 residues. Germline CDR1 reads SGHTA; CDR2 reads FQGNSA. V lost 2 bases and J 2 bases, leaving 11 bases between the germline ends. In DNA, the CDR3 is TGTGCCAGCAGCTTACACGGCAGGGTCACAGATACGCAGTATTTT. Its translation: CASSLHGRVTDTQYF.

This clonotype has just a few counts. The chain recombines TRBV3-1 with TRBJ2-3, with 14 bases fitting TRBD2. The CDR3 is 18 residues long. Germline CDR1 LGHDT, CDR2 YNNKEL (reference sequence). With V trimmed by 4 bases and J by 4 bases, 10 bases remained unmatched. CDR3 loop: CASSRRNPGLAGADTQYF. CDR3 nucleotide sequence: TGTGCCAGCAGCCGACGAAACCCGGGACTAGCGGGAGCAGATACGCAGTATTTT.

The sample holds many counts of this clonotype. The CDR3 protein is CASCRGRPIYGYTF. The CDR3 coding sequence is TGTGCCAGCTGCCGGGGGCGCCCAATCTATGGCTACACCTTC. The rearrangement joins TRBV6-2 or TRBV6-3 to TRBJ1-2; a weak D match, TRBD1 (6 bases). The CDR3 is 14 amino acids. The germline gives CDR1 MNHEY, CDR2 SVGEGT. The ends were cut back, 8 bases at V and 4 bases at J, with 17 bases in the middle.

At least ten counts were recorded for this clonotype. The rearrangement joins TRBV5-1 to TRBJ2-3; the D call may be TRBD1 or TRBD2 (5 bases each). Germline-derived CDR1 and CDR2 are SGHRS and YFSETQ. The CDR3 has 18 residues. The V end lost 0 bases, the J end lost 3 bases, and 20 bases lay between the germline ends. DNA for the CDR3: TGCGCCAGCAGCTTGGGGTTCGGGACCCAAGGAGGAACAGATACGCAGTATTTT. Encoded protein: CASSLGFGTQGGTDTQYF.

The chain recombines TRBV11-2 with TRBJ2-3; TRBD2 is a possible D gene (6 bases). CDR3 size: 17 residues. Germline CDR1 reads SGHAT; CDR2 reads FQNNGV. The V and J ends lost 1 base and 2 bases respectively, with 16 bases between them. The DNA for the CDR3 is TGTGCCAGCAGCTTAGGGGGGGTGGAGCGGTACACAGATACGCAGTATTTT. It is translated as CASSLGGVERYTDTQYF.

This clonotype has more than one count but fewer than ten. The chain links TRBV5-1 to TRBJ1-2; D is unresolved. Per germline, CDR1 SGHRS and CDR2 YFSETQ. Between the trimmed V and J ends, which lost 0 bases and 4 bases, there was a span of 7 bases. The length of the CDR3 is 13 residues. CDR3 sequence: CASSLDSSYGYTF. As DNA, the CDR3 is TGCGCCAGCAGCTTGGACAGTTCCTATGGCTACACCTTC.

In this sample, this clonotype turned up a few times. This sequence joins TRBV5-1 and TRBJ2-1; the D gene is possibly TRBD2 (7 bases). Germline loops: CDR1 SGHRS, CDR2 YFSETQ. V was cut by 1 base and J by 10 bases, with 18 bases left in between. The CDR3 has 15 amino acids. This CDR3 reads CASSLNGGRPWEQFF. DNA for the CDR3: TGCGCCAGCAGCTTGAACGGGGGGCGGCCTTGGGAGCAGTTCTTC.

The V call is TRBV11-2, the J call TRBJ2-7, with 9 bases fitting TRBD2. CDR3 length: 13 amino acids. The germline V gene encodes CDR1 SGHAT and CDR2 FQNNGV. V shed 2 bases, J shed 7 bases, and the junction held 3 bases outside the gene matches. The CDR3 region is CASSLLAGKEQYF. The CDR3 bases are TGTGCCAGCAGCTTACTAGCGGGAAAAGAGCAGTACTTC. The full variable domain, with the rest looked up from reference TRBV11-2 and TRBJ2-7, is EAGVAQSPRYKIIEKRQSVAFWCNPISGHATLYWYQQILGQGPKLLIQFQNNGVVDDSQLPKDRFSAERLKGVDSTLKIQPAKLEDSAVYLCASSLLAGKEQYFGPGTRLTVT.

This clonotype came up a few times. The V call is TRBV12-3 or TRBV12-4, the J call TRBJ2-3, with D perhaps TRBD1 or TRBD2 (6 bases each). Between the trimmed V and J ends, which lost 4 bases and 1 base, there was a span of 18 bases. CDR3 length equals 17 residues. The CDR3 region is CASSSGWGASGTDTQYF. The DNA for the CDR3 is TGTGCCAGCAGTTCGGGGTGGGGGGCGTCGGGCACAGATACGCAGTATTTT.

In this sample, this clonotype turned up many times. This chain joins TRBV12-3 or TRBV12-4 and TRBJ2-3, with 9 bases lining up with TRBD2. V shed 3 bases and J 3 bases; nucleotides not matched to a gene: 4. The length of the CDR3 is 15 residues. The CDR3 is CASSLSGGTTDTQYF. CDR3 in DNA: TGTGCCAGCAGTTTGAGCGGGGGGACGACAGATACGCAGTATTTT.

There are many counts of this clonotype. The chain carries TRBV6-2 or TRBV6-3 and TRBJ2-2; D is unresolved. The CDR3 has 12 amino acids. Germline CDR1 and CDR2: MNHEY and SVGEGT. V lost 7 bases and J 3 bases, leaving 6 bases between the germline ends. CDR3 in amino acids: CASNRDTGELFF. CDR3 nucleotide sequence: TGTGCCAGCAACCGGGACACCGGGGAGCTGTTTTTT.

In its sample, this clonotype was seen a few times. The chain uses TRBV2 and TRBJ2-5; D uncertain. Per germline, CDR1 SNHLY and CDR2 FYNNEI. V was pared by 5 bases and J by 2 bases, with 15 bases between. The CDR3 sequence is 15 residues long. The CDR3: CASSRNKLPQETQYF. The CDR3 DNA reads TGTGCCAGCAGTCGGAATAAGCTACCTCAAGAGACCCAGTACTTC.

This clonotype was recorded at least ten times. The CDR3 spells CSAGRTVNYYEQYF. Written as DNA, the CDR3 is TGCAGTGCTGGTAGGACGGTAAACTACTACGAGCAGTACTTC. The chain combines TRBV20-1 with TRBJ2-7; no definite D call. CDR3 length equals 14 residues. Trimming removed 5 bases at V and 3 bases at J, with 17 bases between. The germline gives CDR1 DFQATT, CDR2 SNEGSKA (reference sequence).

This clonotype appeared many times. This rearrangement joins TRBV10-3 to TRBJ2-7; perhaps TRBD1 as D (5 bases). CDR1 is ENHRY and CDR2 is SYGVKD in the germline V gene. This CDR3 spans 14 amino acids. V was pared by 3 bases and J by 0 bases, with 9 bases between. The CDR3 DNA reads TGTGCCATCAGTGACTTTGACAGCTCCTACGAGCAGTACTTC. Protein sequence: CAISDFDSSYEQYF.

This clonotype was recorded at least ten times. The rearrangement links TRBV5-1 to TRBJ2-5, with no clear D. V lost 0 bases and J 0 bases, leaving 6 bases between the germline ends. Germline V gene sequence: CDR1 SGHRS, CDR2 YFSETQ. This CDR3 has 14 amino acids. Here the CDR3 reads CASSLETYQETQYF. The CDR3 DNA sequence: TGCGCCAGCAGCTTGGAGACTTACCAAGAGACCCAGTACTTC.

The chain uses TRBV4-2 and TRBJ2-3, with 13 bases identical to TRBD2. Germline V lookup: CDR1 LGHNA, CDR2 YNFKEQ. J lost 0 bases, V lost 3 bases, and 15 bases had no gene match. There are 21 residues in the CDR3. The CDR3 DNA sequence: TGTGCCAGCAGCCACGCCGGGACTAGCGGGACCAACCGCTCTAGCACAGATACGCAGTATTTT. Translation: CASSHAGTSGTNRSSTDTQYF.